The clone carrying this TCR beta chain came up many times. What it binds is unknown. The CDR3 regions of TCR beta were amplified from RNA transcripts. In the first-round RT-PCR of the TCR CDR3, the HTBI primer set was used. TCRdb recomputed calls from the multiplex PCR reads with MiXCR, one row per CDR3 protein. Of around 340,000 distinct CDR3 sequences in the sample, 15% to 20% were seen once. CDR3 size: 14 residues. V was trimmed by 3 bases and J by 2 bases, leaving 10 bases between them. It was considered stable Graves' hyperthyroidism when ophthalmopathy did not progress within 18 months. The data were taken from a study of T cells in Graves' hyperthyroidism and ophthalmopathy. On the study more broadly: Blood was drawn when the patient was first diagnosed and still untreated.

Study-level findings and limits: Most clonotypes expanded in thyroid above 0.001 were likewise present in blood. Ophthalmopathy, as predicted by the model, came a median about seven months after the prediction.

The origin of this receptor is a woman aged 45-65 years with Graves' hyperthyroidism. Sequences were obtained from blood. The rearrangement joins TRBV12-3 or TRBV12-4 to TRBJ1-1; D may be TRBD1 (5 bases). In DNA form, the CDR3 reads TGTGCCAGCAGTTTTGGGGGAATTAACACTGAAGCTTTCTTT. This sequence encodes CASSFGGINTEAFF.